This T cell receptor beta chain was sequenced in a study of cytomegalovirus exposure and HLA in healthy donors. This CDR3 has 15 amino acids. CDR1 is MDHEN and CDR2 is SYDVKM in the germline V gene. V shed 6 bases and J shed 1 base, with 15 bases lying between them. At sampling all donors were nominally healthy, likely with unrecorded immune exposures. PCR primers comprised 60 Vbeta and 13 Jbeta primers. Original processing methods: Later work found 65 million to 100 million unique TCR beta chains, with 9.5 million to 14 million shared. TCRdb's copy holds only in-frame clones and misses some; the assay was immunoSEQ multiplex PCR. V and J calls and clone size are as listed in that table; D and trimming were resolved from the DNA. The sample yields about 43,000 clones, of which the top ten take up around 1.8%.

The source of this sequence is a woman aged 25-40 years in good health and CMV-seronegative. Sequenced input: PBMCs. The chain is built from TRBV28 and TRBJ2-5; weak D call: TRBD1 (5 bases). This CDR3 is CASSPRRTLQETQYF. Here the CDR3 DNA reads TGTGCCAGCAGCCCACGGCGGACACTCCAAGAGACCCAGTACTTC.